A selection of T cell receptor beta chains follows, all from one sample in a study of identical twins. TCRdb itself ran the 5' RACE reads through MiXCR, one entry per CDR3 protein. The sample lists 1.5 million to 2 million distinct CDR3 sequences, around 29% occurring once. Sequenced: cord blood. The receptors stem from a newborn girl in good health. CDR3s include the opening cysteine and the closing phenylalanine or tryptophan. D genes are given only for firm matches.

D,V,length,J,CDR3
TRBD1,TRBV27,16,TRBJ2-1,CASSLPQGTATMRQFF
TRBD2,TRBV3-1,16,TRBJ2-7,CASSQEGLGFTNEQYF
.,TRBV12-3/TRBV12-4,12,TRBJ1-2,CATMIPNYGYTF
.,TRBV10-3,14,TRBJ2-5,CAISSNGVGETQYF
.,TRBV28,16,TRBJ2-7,CAGSHPGLSLSYEQYF
.,TRBV6-5,17,TRBJ2-3,CASSYSPPGLRTDTQYF
.,TRBV6-8,15,TRBJ2-1,CASSFRGYRTWEQFF
TRBD2,TRBV5-5,15,TRBJ2-5,CASSFLAGDHNEQYF
.,TRBV12-3/TRBV12-4,15,TRBJ2-2,CASSLRRVNTGELFF
.,TRBV7-2,15,TRBJ2-3,CASSSDVLALDTQYF
TRBD1,TRBV5-1,18,TRBJ1-4,CASSDRDRDGLPNEKLFF
.,TRBV3-1,11,.,CASSQVAEQYF
.,TRBV7-9,16,TRBJ2-7,CASSLSYRSSTYEQYF
.,TRBV29-1,12,TRBJ1-4,CSVEIGYGKLFF
.,TRBV20-1,16,TRBJ2-5,CSASGDLGRLQETQYF
.,TRBV20-1,11,TRBJ2-7,CSGRARDEQYF
TRBD2,TRBV6-5,15,TRBJ2-1,CASSRLAGAYNERFF
TRBD2,TRBV2,15,TRBJ2-1,CASRETSGFYNEQFF
.,TRBV20-1,12,TRBJ2-4,CSARRGKNIQYF
.,TRBV4-2,15,TRBJ2-3,CASSQAGSGTDTQYF
.,TRBV25-1,13,TRBJ1-2,CASNDDSLYGYTF
.,TRBV27,14,TRBJ1-1,CASSPKGGDTEAFF
.,TRBV20-1,15,TRBJ1-4,CSARNQGTTNEKLFF
.,TRBV14,13,TRBJ1-1,CASSQESYTEAFF
TRBD2,TRBV20-1,14,TRBJ2-3,CSARNSGGIDTQYF
.,TRBV6-1,15,TRBJ2-1,CASSTPGDARNEQFF
.,TRBV20-1,14,TRBJ1-2,CSARDWDTYYGYTF
.,TRBV12-3/TRBV12-4,15,TRBJ1-2,CASSPTGSYNYGYTF
.,TRBV2,14,TRBJ2-5,CASKSAGPQETQYF
TRBD2,TRBV11-1,14,TRBJ2-1,CASRLAGGPREQFF
.,TRBV11-2,18,TRBJ2-4,CASSLGQDNQIAKNIQYF
TRBD1,TRBV27,14,TRBJ1-2,CASRLSTGAGGYTF
.,TRBV5-1,16,TRBJ2-5,CASTHGLAAIQETQYF
.,TRBV7-9,15,TRBJ1-2,CASSLGLDSFRGYTF
.,TRBV20-1,16,TRBJ2-3,CSARGVPRSPTDTQYF
TRBD1,TRBV25-1,15,TRBJ1-4,CASSETDRGRGKLFF
.,TRBV27,9,TRBJ2-7,CATSVEQYF
.,TRBV12-3/TRBV12-4,12,.,CASKAPGRTQYF
.,TRBV29-1,13,TRBJ2-3,CSVGTRFADTQYF
TRBD2,TRBV7-9,17,TRBJ2-7,CASSPRTSGSILFEQYF
TRBD1,TRBV5-1,16,TRBJ1-4,CASSYGQGATNEKLFF
.,TRBV28,17,TRBJ1-5,CASSPTRTEVRDQPQHF
.,TRBV20-1,18,TRBJ2-4,CSARDAPGTISAKNIQYF
.,TRBV20-1,23,TRBJ2-3,CSATVGAYGYTFGSGTSADTQYF
TRBD2,TRBV11-2,15,TRBJ2-7,CASSSAALAGFEQYF
TRBD1,TRBV11-3,14,.,CASSFVQGACEQYF
.,TRBV20-1,15,TRBJ2-1,CSARDDGRSTDEQFF
TRBD1,TRBV5-1,15,TRBJ1-4,CASSARQGANEKLFF